The rows below give T cell receptor beta chains drawn from one sample of a study of T cells in Graves' hyperthyroidism and ophthalmopathy. TCRdb independently ran MiXCR on the multiplex PCR reads; one entry per CDR3 protein. The table includes about 570,000 distinct CDR3 sequences, about half detected once. Material for sequencing was peripheral blood or thyroid tissue (not recorded which). The receptors stem from an adult woman with Graves' disease, either hyperthyroidism or ophthalmopathy (not recorded which). Both conserved end residues are part of each CDR3. The D gene is left open where the match is weak. Only part of the rows carry a size: once, few, many, or a class if the clone is expanded.

J gene	V gene	clone size	D gene	CDR3 DNA	CDR3 protein
TRBJ2-2	TRBV7-8	.	.	TGTGCCAGCAGCCCCCGGGATAGGGACACCGGGGAGCTGTTTTTT	CASSPRDRDTGELFF
TRBJ2-7	TRBV7-3	many	TRBD1	TGTGCCAGCACGCTGTTCCCGACAGGGCTGAGTGAGCAGTACTTC	CASTLFPTGLSEQYF
TRBJ2-7	TRBV5-1	many	TRBD1	TGCGCCAGCAGCTTAGAGACAGGACAGGTGATCTACGAGCAGTACTTC	CASSLETGQVIYEQYF
TRBJ1-4	TRBV9	.	.	TGTGCCAGCAGCGCGGGGGCTAATGAAAAACTGTTTTTT	CASSAGANEKLFF
TRBJ1-6	TRBV9	many	.	TGTGCCAGCAGCGTAGGGGGGACCTATAATTCACCCCTCCACTTT	CASSVGGTYNSPLHF
TRBJ1-1	TRBV12-5	.	.	TGTGCTAGTGGTTTGATCCGGAATCCTGGTGGGGACACTGAAGCTTTCTTT	CASGLIRNPGGDTEAFF
TRBJ1-1	TRBV7-9	once	.	TGTGCCAGCAAGCCTGGGACGGCTGAAGCTTTCTTT	CASKPGTAEAFF
TRBJ1-5	TRBV7-9	.	.	TGTGCCAGCAGTCCTGACAGTGGTAATCAGCCCCAGCATTTT	CASSPDSGNQPQHF
TRBJ1-5	TRBV2	.	TRBD1	TGTGCCAGCAGTGAGGACAGGGGGCAGAATCAGCCCCAGCATTTT	CASSEDRGQNQPQHF
TRBJ2-5	TRBV15	few	.	TGTGCCACCAGCAGAGATTGGGGGAGAGAGACCCAGTACTTC	CATSRDWGRETQYF
TRBJ2-5	TRBV19	many	TRBD2	TGTGCCAGTAGTATCTCCTCCAGGACCGCTAGCGGGGAGACCCAGTACTTC	CASSISSRTASGETQYF
TRBJ1-5	TRBV4-1	many	.	TGCGCCAGCAGCCCACGCCTCGGGATAAGTCAGCCCCAGCATTTT	CASSPRLGISQPQHF
TRBJ1-2	TRBV14	.	.	TGTGCCAGCAGCCAAGTCCATGGGTTCGCGTTTGGCTACACCTTC	CASSQVHGFAFGYTF
TRBJ1-1	TRBV3-1	.	.	TGTGCCAGCAGCCAAGAGTGGACAAGCGTAGAAGCTTTCTTT	CASSQEWTSVEAFF
TRBJ2-7	TRBV7-8	few	.	TGTGCCAGCAGCCCCGGGAGCGATGGAGCCTACGAGCAGTACTTC	CASSPGSDGAYEQYF
TRBJ1-5	TRBV30	.	.	TGTGCCTGGTCCGACGGGGGTAGCAATCAGCCCCAGCATTTT	CAWSDGGSNQPQHF
TRBJ2-2	TRBV29-1	.	.	TGCAGCGTTCCCCGGGGTGGCACCGGGGAGCTGTTTTTT	CSVPRGGTGELFF
TRBJ1-3	TRBV28	few	.	TGTGCCAGCAGAGGCTCCGCTTGGAACACCATATATTTT	CASRGSAWNTIYF
TRBJ2-7	TRBV6-6	many	.	TGTGCCAGCAGTTACTCGAGTGACGAGCAGTACTTC	CASSYSSDEQYF
TRBJ2-7	TRBV7-2	.	.	TGTGCCAGCAGCACGCAGCAGTACTTC	CASSTQQYF
TRBJ1-1	TRBV5-1	.	.	TGCGCCAGCAGCTTTCCTTGGGGGCAGACGAACACTGAAGCTTTCTTT	CASSFPWGQTNTEAFF
TRBJ2-7	TRBV6-5	few	TRBD2	TGTGCCAGCAGTTACTCGAGGCTAGCGGGATACGAGCAGTACTTC	CASSYSRLAGYEQYF
TRBJ1-2	TRBV7-2	.	TRBD1	TGTGCCAGCAGCGCCCCGGGACAGGGAGACTATGGCTACACCTTC	CASSAPGQGDYGYTF
TRBJ1-5	TRBV20-1	many	.	TGCAGTGCTAGTCGGACTGACGATGTGGATCAGCCCCAGCATTTT	CSASRTDDVDQPQHF
TRBJ1-6	TRBV30	.	.	TGTGCCTGGGAAAGGGTACGATCACCCCTCCACTTT	CAWERVRSPLHF
TRBJ1-4	TRBV2	many	.	TGTGCCAGCAGTGAAGAACAGCACTCGAAACTGTTTTTT	CASSEEQHSKLFF
TRBJ1-4	TRBV4-1	many	.	TGCGCCAGCAGCCAATTGGTGAGAGCAACTAATGAAAAACTGTTTTTT	CASSQLVRATNEKLFF
TRBJ1-2	TRBV30	few	.	TGTGCCTGGATGAACAGACGTAACGGCTATGGCTACACCTTC	CAWMNRRNGYGYTF
TRBJ1-5	TRBV29-1	.	TRBD1	TGCAGCGTTGTGGGACAGGGAAGCAATCAGCCCCAGCATTTT	CSVVGQGSNQPQHF
TRBJ2-2	TRBV29-1	.	.	TGCAGCGTTGAAGACGGGGGAGGACACACCGGGGAGCTGTTTTTT	CSVEDGGGHTGELFF
TRBJ1-6	TRBV7-2	.	.	TGTGCCAGCAGGCGGACTAGCGGGGGTAATTCACCCCTCCACTTT	CASRRTSGGNSPLHF